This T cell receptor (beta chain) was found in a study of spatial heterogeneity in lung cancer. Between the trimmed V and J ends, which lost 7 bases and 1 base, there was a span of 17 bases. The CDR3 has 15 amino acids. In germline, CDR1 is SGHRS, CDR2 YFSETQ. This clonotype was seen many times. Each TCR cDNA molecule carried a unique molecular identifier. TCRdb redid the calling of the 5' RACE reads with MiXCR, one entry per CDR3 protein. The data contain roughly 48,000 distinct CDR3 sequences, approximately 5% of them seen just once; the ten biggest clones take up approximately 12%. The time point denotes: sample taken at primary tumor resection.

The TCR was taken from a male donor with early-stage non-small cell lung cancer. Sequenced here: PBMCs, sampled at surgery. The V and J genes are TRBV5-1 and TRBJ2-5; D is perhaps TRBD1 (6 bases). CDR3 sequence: CASGGQTGAQETQYF. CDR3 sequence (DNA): TGCGCCAGCGGGGGTCAGACAGGCGCCCAAGAGACCCAGTACTTC.